This TCR beta chain was obtained from a study of blood T cell repertoires in COVID-19 (dated by TCRdb to 2020 to 2022). About the investigation overall: Samples covering the acute and convalescent phases of COVID-19 were provided by collaborators in the United States, Italy and Spain. The prospective study material was composed of cDNA or gDNA derived from T cells, B-cell-depleted T cells, or PBMCs. The dataset comprised deeply sampled blood TCRbeta repertoires from subjects exposed to, actively infected with, or recovered from COVID-19. A freely available public database, intended as a resource for researchers studying the immune response to SARS-CoV-2, is where the repertoires were released. Samples came from the ongoing ImmuneRACE study (first 160 participants) plus 1,254 subjects from 6 global collaborators. A de-identified subject ID, COVID-19 status, age in years and sex were almost always included in the sample metadata. HLA class I and class II types, where available, came from metadata supplied by the sample provider rather than from assay-based typing. Study-wide findings and limitations: The quantity of clinical and demographic metadata differed by source and by participant and was supplied without curation.

From the cysteine through the phenylalanine, the CDR3 covers 15 amino acids. Just CDR3 DNA is preserved here, 45 bases in frame from base 1. From the germline V gene, CDR1 is MDHEN and CDR2 is SYDVKM. V and J lose 1 base and 1 base, and a span of 11 bases separates them. In its sample, this clone was seen many times. Its antigen remains unidentified. No much larger clone is present one base from it, and per-base qualities are unavailable. Whole blood was collected in K2EDTA tubes by collaborating institutions according to the institutions' own protocols. For TCRbeta analysis, collaborators shipped samples in one of three forms: frozen whole blood, isolated PBMCs, or DNA extracted from either of those sample types. TCRbeta CDR3 regions were amplified from genomic DNA by means of the immunoSEQ Assay, a bias-controlled multiplex PCR. Processing in the source paper ran as follows. Nucleated cell counts per sample were estimated from amplification of reference gene primers within the assay. Sequence reads were collapsed and filtered to measure the absolute abundance of every unique TCRbeta CDR3 rearrangement. For each sample, productive Simpson clonality was calculated as the square root of Simpson's diversity index across productive rearrangements. In TCRdb, the immuneACCESS table is reduced to in-frame sequences with V and J assigned. These tables do not hold every clone; where another copy was compared, an unresolved V gene accounts for under half, and the others remain unexplained. The V and J calls and clone size were taken over from that table, and D and trimming were inferred from the DNA. This sample gives 100,000 or so clones in total; about 80% of them show up just once. The ten top clones hold 15% to 20% of the sample.

The sequenced sample consisted of peripheral blood. The receptor's source is a woman in her seventies with acute or convalescent COVID-19. The V and J genes are TRBV28 and TRBJ2-7; the D segment could be TRBD2, given 6 matching bases. The CDR3 amino acid sequence is: CASSLSGEISYEQYF. The DNA sequence is given as TGTGCCAGCAGTTTATCGGGGGAAATTTCCTACGAGCAGTACTTC.